The rows below give T cell receptor beta chains drawn from one sample of a study of blood T cell repertoires in COVID-19. Measured with immunoSEQ multiplex PCR; TCRdb has only the in-frame clones, and not every one. This sample yields 75,000 to 100,000 clones, of which approximately 87% are seen a single time; over 15% belongs to the top ten. Sequenced material: peripheral blood. These TCRs come from a human donor in a cohort sampled during active COVID-19. CDR3s include the opening cysteine and the closing phenylalanine or tryptophan. D genes are given only for firm matches.

J gene: TRBJ1-2; V gene: TRBV5-4; D gene: TRBD1; CDR3 DNA: TGTGCCAGCAGCTTGGGACAGGGGGAAGATAACTATGGCTACACCTTC; CDR3 protein: CASSLGQGEDNYGYTF
J gene: TRBJ1-2; V gene: TRBV5-1; D gene: TRBD1; CDR3 DNA: TGCGCCAGCAGCCTATCAAGGACAGGAAACGGCTATGGCTACACCTTC; CDR3 protein: CASSLSRTGNGYGYTF
J gene: TRBJ1-5; V gene: TRBV7-2; D gene: .; CDR3 DNA: TGTGCCAGCAGCCGTGACATCTACTATCAGCCCCAGCATTTT; CDR3 protein: CASSRDIYYQPQHF
J gene: TRBJ1-2; V gene: TRBV29-1; D gene: .; CDR3 DNA: TGCAGCGTGGGGACTTGGTATGGCTACACCTTC; CDR3 protein: CSVGTWYGYTF
J gene: TRBJ2-3; V gene: TRBV11-2; D gene: TRBD2; CDR3 DNA: TGTGCCAGCAGCTTAGACACTTGGACTAGCGGGAGGACTAGCACAGATACGCAGTATTTT; CDR3 protein: CASSLDTWTSGRTSTDTQYF
J gene: TRBJ2-3; V gene: TRBV6-6; D gene: .; CDR3 DNA: TGTGCCAGCAGTAAGGAAAAACCGGGTACGCAGTATTTT; CDR3 protein: CASSKEKPGTQYF
J gene: TRBJ1-3; V gene: TRBV7-9; D gene: .; CDR3 DNA: TGTGCCAGCAGCTTACCAGGGCCAGCAGGAAACACCATATATTTT; CDR3 protein: CASSLPGPAGNTIYF
J gene: TRBJ1-1; V gene: TRBV5-1; D gene: .; CDR3 DNA: TGCGCCAGCAGCTTGGCCGGACAGAACACTGAAGCTTTCTTT; CDR3 protein: CASSLAGQNTEAFF
J gene: TRBJ1-1; V gene: TRBV21-1; D gene: .; CDR3 DNA: TGTGCCAGCAGCAAAGAGGCAGGGGCGGTGAACACTGAAGCTTTCTTT; CDR3 protein: CASSKEAGAVNTEAFF
J gene: TRBJ1-1; V gene: TRBV15; D gene: .; CDR3 DNA: TGTGCCACCAGCAGAGTGGCAGGGGAGTTCGCTGAAGCTTTCTTT; CDR3 protein: CATSRVAGEFAEAFF